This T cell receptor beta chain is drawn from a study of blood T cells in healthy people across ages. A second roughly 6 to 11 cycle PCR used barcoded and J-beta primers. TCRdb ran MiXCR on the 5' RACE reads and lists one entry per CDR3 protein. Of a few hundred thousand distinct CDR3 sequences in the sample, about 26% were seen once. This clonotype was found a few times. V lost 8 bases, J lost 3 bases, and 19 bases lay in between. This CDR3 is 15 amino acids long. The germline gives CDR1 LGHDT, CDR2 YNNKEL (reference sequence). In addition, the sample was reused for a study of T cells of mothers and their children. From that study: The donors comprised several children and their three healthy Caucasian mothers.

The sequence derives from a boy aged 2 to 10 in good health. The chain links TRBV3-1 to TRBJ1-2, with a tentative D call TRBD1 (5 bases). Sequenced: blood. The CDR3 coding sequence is TGTGCCAGCGGACCCGGGACGGTTTCTGACTATGGCTACACCTTC. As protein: CASGPGTVSDYGYTF.